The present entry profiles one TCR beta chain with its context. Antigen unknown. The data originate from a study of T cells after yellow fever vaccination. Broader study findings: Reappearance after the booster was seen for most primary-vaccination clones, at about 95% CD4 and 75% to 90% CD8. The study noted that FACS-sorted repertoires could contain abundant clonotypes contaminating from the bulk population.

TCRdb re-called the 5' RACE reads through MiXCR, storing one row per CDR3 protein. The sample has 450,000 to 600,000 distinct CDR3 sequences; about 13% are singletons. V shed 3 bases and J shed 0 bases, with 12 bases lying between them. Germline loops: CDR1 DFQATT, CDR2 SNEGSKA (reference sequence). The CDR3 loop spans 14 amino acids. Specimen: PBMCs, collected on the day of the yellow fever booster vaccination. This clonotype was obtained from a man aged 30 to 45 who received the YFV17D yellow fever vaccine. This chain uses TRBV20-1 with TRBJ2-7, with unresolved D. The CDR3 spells CSASKGSSSYEQYF. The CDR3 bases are TGCAGTGCTAGTAAAGGCTCGAGCTCCTACGAGCAGTACTTC.